The 3 T cell receptor beta chains reported below all come from one sample, sequenced in a study of OX40 agonist ivuxolimab in advanced cancers. Libraries came from the immunoSEQ multiplex PCR assay. The source is immuneACCESS, and TCRdb retained only in-frame sequences with V and J called. Part of the clones is not carried over; for the studies checked, unresolved V genes explain less than half of this, and the remainder is unexplained. Recorded for this sample are 75,000 to 100,000 clones; 91% of them occurred a single time. The top ten clonotypes cover around 0.33% of the sample. The sample here was CD4+ or CD8+ T cells sorted from blood, taken in a trial of the OX40 agonist ivuxolimab. The source is an adult with an advanced solid tumor such as melanoma, head and neck, liver or kidney cancer.

The chain uses TRBV6-5 and TRBJ2-3; 16 positions match TRBD2. Germline V gives CDR1 MNHEY, CDR2 SVGAGI. The CDR3 is 15 residues long. The V and J ends lost 6 bases and 4 bases, in that order; junction bases with no gene match: 1. CDR3 sequence: CASRGLAGGSDTQYF. In DNA, the CDR3 is TGTGCCAGCAGGGGACTAGCGGGGGGGTCAGATACGCAGTATTTT.

This rearrangement joins TRBV10-3 to TRBJ2-3, with 9 positions matching TRBD1. The CDR3 spans 15 residues. Germline trimming cut 5 bases from V and 0 bases from J; bases unmatched to any gene: 3. Germline CDR1 reads ENHRY; CDR2 reads SYGVKD. The CDR3 reads CAISLDRGSTDTQYF. The CDR3 nucleotides read TGTGCCATCAGTTTGGACAGGGGTAGCACAGATACGCAGTATTTT.

The chain has TRBV7-2 and TRBJ2-2; 8 bases are shared with TRBD2. This CDR3 has 14 residues. Germline CDR1 and CDR2: SGHTA and FQGNSA. The junction had 7 bases not matched to a gene; V was cut back by 7 bases and J by 6 bases. Here the CDR3 reads CASTGGAPPGELFF. In nucleotides, the CDR3 is TGTGCCAGCACGGGAGGGGCCCCCCCCGGGGAGCTGTTTTTT.